This is a list of T cell receptor beta chains from one sample in a study of shared clonotypes between healthy human individuals. Method: immunoSEQ multiplex PCR; TCRdb's copy keeps in-frame clones and lacks some. The sample includes 470,000 or so clones, approximately 78% of them seen just once. The sequenced sample was PBMCs. Receptor source: a woman aged 40-49 years in good health. Some clones in this sample may be carry-over from other donors' samples. Each CDR3 is given with its conserved first and last residue. D genes are given only for firm matches. Clone size, where shown, is once, few, many, or a class for clones that have expanded.

TRBJ2-4 TRBD2 14 NA TRBV15 CATSRESLGRGEDF TGTGCCACCAGCAGAGAGTCCTTAGGACGGGGGGAGGACTTC
TRBJ2-7 NA 16 NA TRBV29-1 CSVEGGVAQKFYEQYF TGCAGCGTTGAGGGTGGAGTAGCGCAGAAGTTCTACGAGCAGTACTTC
TRBJ2-7 TRBD2 15 NA TRBV9 CASSVDPGGPYEQYF TGTGCCAGCAGCGTAGATCCGGGAGGGCCCTACGAGCAGTACTTC
TRBJ2-3 TRBD2 13 NA TRBV27 CASSPQTSEAQYF TGTGCCAGCAGTCCTCAAACTAGCGAAGCGCAGTATTTT
TRBJ2-7 TRBD1 15 few TRBV5-1 CASSLDGQGANEQYF TGCGCCAGCAGCTTGGATGGACAGGGGGCGAACGAGCAGTACTTC
TRBJ2-2 TRBD1 17 NA TRBV7-9 CASSQKRQGNGGGELFF TGTGCCAGCAGCCAAAAAAGACAGGGGAACGGTGGCGGGGAGCTGTTTTTT
TRBJ1-5 TRBD1 16 NA TRBV28 CASSPRTGYSNQPQHF TGTGCCAGCAGTCCCCGGACAGGTTATAGCAATCAGCCCCAGCATTTT
TRBJ1-2 TRBD1 15 NA TRBV15 CATSRNTGGGYGYTF TGTGCCACCAGCAGAAACACAGGGGGCGGCTATGGCTACACCTTC
TRBJ2-7 NA 13 NA TRBV5-1 CASSGQTLYEQYF TGCGCCAGCAGTGGGCAGACCCTCTACGAGCAGTACTTC
TRBJ1-5 TRBD1 16 NA TRBV15 CATSRERGQGNQPQHF TGTGCCACCAGCAGAGAGAGGGGACAGGGGAATCAGCCCCAGCATTTT